The 28 T cell receptor beta chains given below trace back to one sample, sequenced in a study of memory CD4+ T cells and cytomegalovirus serostatus. The sort gate was single viable CD3+CD4+CD8-CD45RO+ cells for memory CD4+ T cells. Repertoires were generated with immunoSEQ multiplex PCR, while TCRdb's copy carries only in-frame clones and drops some. The sample consists of approximately 53,000 clones, approximately 80% of them appearing once. The sequenced sample consisted of memory CD4+ T cells from blood. The receptors were sampled from an adult in good health and CMV-seronegative.

This chain uses TRBV2 with TRBJ1-4, with a possible D match to TRBD1 (6 bases). This CDR3 is 14 amino acids long. Trimming cost V 4 bases and J 5 bases, with 11 bases left between them. Looked up from germline, CDR1 is SNHLY and CDR2 is FYNNEI. This CDR3 reads CASSGRTVNEKLFF. CDR3 nucleotide sequence: TGTGCCAGCAGTGGAAGGACAGTGAATGAAAAACTGTTTTTT.

This clone was seen a single time. CDR3 residues: CASSQQGLSSGANVLTF. As DNA, the CDR3 is TGCGCCAGCAGCCAACAGGGGCTATCCTCTGGGGCCAACGTCCTGACTTTC. The rearrangement joins TRBV5-1 to TRBJ2-6; 7 bases agree with TRBD1. Trimming cost V 4 bases and J 0 bases; bases outside gene matches: 7. The germline CDR1 and CDR2 sequences are SGHRS and YFSETQ. The CDR3 is made up of 17 amino acids.

V and J are TRBV18 and TRBJ2-2, with D possibly TRBD1 on 6 matching bases. The V gene lost 3 bases and the J gene lost 2 bases, with 13 bases spanning the gap. The germline CDR1 and CDR2 sequences are KGHSH and LQKENI. This CDR3 region has 16 residues. CDR3 region: CASSPQRTDNTGELFF. CDR3 coding DNA: TGTGCCAGCTCACCTCAAAGGACAGACAACACCGGGGAGCTGTTTTTT.

This rearrangement joins TRBV5-1 to TRBJ2-7, with D perhaps TRBD2 (5 bases). V dropped 5 bases and J dropped 2 bases, with 14 bases sitting between them. The CDR3 sequence is 14 residues long. From germline, CDR1 is SGHRS and CDR2 YFSETQ. The CDR3 here is CASREGLAAYEQYF. The CDR3 DNA follows: TGCGCCAGCAGAGAGGGTTTGGCGGCCTACGAGCAGTACTTC. The complete variable domain, with remaining parts taken from reference TRBV5-1 and TRBJ2-7, reads KAGVTQTPRYLIKTRGQQVTLSCSPISGHRSVSWYQQTPGQGLQFLFEYFSETQRNKGNFPGRFSGRQFSNSRSEMNVSTLELGDSALYLCASREGLAAYEQYFGPGTRLTVT.

This rearrangement joins TRBV21-1 to TRBJ1-4; the table assigns TRBD1, which was not confirmed against the DNA. TRBV21-1 corresponds to a pseudogene. The CDR3 sequence is 16 residues long. The CDR3 bases are TGTGCCAGCGCCCGAGGGGATCGGGACAGGGATGAAAAACTGTTTTTT. Translated: CASARGDRDRDEKLFF.

In its sample, this clone was seen a few times. The chain is built from TRBV13 and TRBJ2-3; 11 nucleotides match TRBD2. CDR3 length: 16 residues. Germline trimming cut 0 bases from V and 7 bases from J; bases unmatched to any gene: 6. The germline gives CDR1 PRHDT, CDR2 FYEKMQ (reference sequence). CDR3 nucleotides: TGTGCCAGCAGCTTAGGTGCTAGCGGGGGGTTGTATACGCAGTATTTT. Translation: CASSLGASGGLYTQYF.

The CDR3 coding sequence is TGTGCCAGCAGCCAGACAGTGGAGGGGACAGGGGGAACGAGGAACTATGGCTACACCTTC. It encodes CASSQTVEGTGGTRNYGYTF. J is TRBJ1-2 and V is TRBV4-2; 11 bases are a match to TRBD1. The V segment lost 3 bases and the J segment 2 bases; nucleotides outside the gene matches: 17. Per the germline V gene, CDR1 is LGHNA and CDR2 is YNFKEQ. CDR3 length equals 20 residues.

The chain employs TRBV28 and TRBJ1-1; D is undetermined. This CDR3 is 11 amino acids long. Germline lookup yields CDR1 MDHEN and CDR2 SYDVKM. V was trimmed by 5 bases and J by 4 bases, leaving 5 bases between them. The CDR3 reads CASSKPTEAFF. The CDR3 coding sequence is TGTGCCAGCAGTAAACCCACTGAAGCTTTCTTT.

The rearrangement uses TRBV11-2 and TRBJ1-1; D possibly corresponds to TRBD1 (6 bases). The ends were cut back, 3 bases at V and 4 bases at J, with 18 bases in the middle. This CDR3 spans 16 amino acids. The V gene's germline CDR1 is SGHAT and CDR2 FQNNGV. The CDR3 DNA is TGTGCCAGCAGCTTCCGGGACACCAGGTTTGGCACTGAAGCTTTCTTT. Protein: CASSFRDTRFGTEAFF.

J is TRBJ2-5 and V is TRBV5-1, with 7 positions matching TRBD1. This CDR3 has 15 residues. CDR1 and CDR2 from the germline V gene are SGHRS and YFSETQ. The J segment lost 2 bases and the V segment lost 4 bases, leaving 8 bases of the junction unmatched. CDR3 coding DNA: TGCGCCAGCAGCACCGGGACAGCCCGTCAAGAGACCCAGTACTTC. As protein: CASSTGTARQETQYF.

The rearrangement joins TRBV4-2 to TRBJ2-5; 7 bases are shared with TRBD2. This CDR3 has 15 residues. J lost 4 bases, V lost 0 bases, and 5 bases had no gene match. CDR1 is LGHNA and CDR2 is YNFKEQ in the germline V gene. The CDR3 nucleotides read TGTGCCAGCAGCCAAGACGGGGAGGGGAGAGAGACCCAGTACTTC. Amino acids: CASSQDGEGRETQYF.

The J gene is TRBJ1-6, the V gene TRBV6-5; no definite D call. CDR1 MNHEY and CDR2 SVGAGI come from the germline V gene. Trimming removed 6 bases at V and 10 bases at J, with 16 bases between. CDR3 size: 14 residues. CDR3 region: CASSQSGDDSPLHF. The CDR3 DNA reads as TGTGCCAGCAGCCAGTCCGGAGACGACTCACCCCTCCACTTT.

This CDR3 reads CASSQDAGRGQFF. As DNA, the CDR3 is TGCGCCAGCAGCCAAGATGCAGGGAGGGGGCAGTTCTTC. The gene calls are TRBV4-3 and TRBJ2-1; TRBD2 aligns across 7 bases. The ends lost 0 bases at V and 12 bases at J; junction bases unmatched: 5. Germline CDR1 is LGHNA and CDR2 is YSLEER. CDR3 length: 13 residues.

The V call is TRBV5-1, the J call TRBJ1-3, with no clear D. CDR1 SGHRS and CDR2 YFSETQ come from the germline V gene. The CDR3 runs 14 residues. V gave up 4 bases and J gave up 3 bases, with 11 bases separating them. Here the CDR3 reads CASSEGGGGNTIYF. As DNA, the CDR3 is TGCGCCAGCAGCGAGGGAGGTGGTGGAAACACCATATATTTT.

The V and J genes are TRBV7-2 and TRBJ1-2; TRBD1 agrees at 7 bases. The ends lost 5 bases at V and 2 bases at J; junction bases unmatched: 5. Germline-derived CDR1 and CDR2 are SGHTA and FQGNSA. The CDR3 has 14 amino acids. The CDR3 loop is CASSPRTGNYGYTF. The CDR3 DNA sequence: TGTGCCAGCAGCCCCAGGACAGGAAACTATGGCTACACCTTC.

The V call is TRBV11-2, the J call TRBJ1-2; 12 nucleotides align to TRBD1. V shed 5 bases and J 7 bases; nucleotides not matched to a gene: 11. The CDR3 is 16 residues long. Germline CDR1 SGHAT, CDR2 FQNNGV. Here the CDR3 DNA reads TGTGCCAGCAGCCCAATTCGGGACAGGGGGCATTTTGGCTACACCTTC. As protein: CASSPIRDRGHFGYTF.

This clone came up a few times. The CDR3 DNA is TGTGCCAGCTCACCACCGAACGGCCTGAACACTGAAGCTTTCTTT. It yields the protein CASSPPNGLNTEAFF. The rearrangement links TRBV18 to TRBJ1-1; no reliable D call. Germline V gene data show CDR1 as KGHSH and CDR2 as LQKENI. V was cut by 0 bases and J by 0 bases, with 8 bases left in between. The CDR3 totals 15 residues.

Comment on this clone: At one end the junction does not follow the germline gene, possibly because of a read error. This chain uses TRBV10-3 with TRBJ1-4, with D unclear. Germline CDR1 and CDR2: ENHRY and SYGVKD. This CDR3 has 10 amino acids. The CDR3 DNA reads as TGCGTGCCGACAAATGAAAAACTGTTTTTT. Protein: CVPTNEKLFF.

DNA of the CDR3: TGTGCCAGCAGCCCCCACCTTAATCAGCCCCAGCATTTT. Translation gives CASSPHLNQPQHF. The chain couples TRBV7-6 to TRBJ1-5; D call uncertain. V lost 5 bases and J lost 4, with 9 bases in between. CDR1 and CDR2 (germline): SGHVS, FNYEAQ. CDR3 length: 13 residues.

This chain connects TRBV19 to TRBJ2-3; 10 bases fit TRBD2. In germline, CDR1 is LNHDA, CDR2 SQIVND (reference sequence). V shed 0 bases, J shed 2 bases, and the junction held 11 bases outside the gene matches. This CDR3 spans 19 amino acids. CDR3 amino acids: CASSIEASGGLTYTDTQYF. CDR3 sequence (DNA): TGTGCCAGTAGTATAGAGGCTAGCGGGGGCCTTACCTACACAGATACGCAGTATTTT.

V and J are TRBV4-1 and TRBJ2-1; TRBD2 aligns across 7 bases. Unmatched junction bases numbered 22, after V lost 2 bases and J lost 0 bases. The V gene's germline CDR1 is MGHRA and CDR2 YSYEKL. The CDR3 is 22 amino acids. As DNA, the CDR3 is TGCGCCAGCAGCCAACCAGGACTTTCGGGGGGTCCCAAAAAAGCCTCCTACAATGAGCAGTTCTTC. It codes for CASSQPGLSGGPKKASYNEQFF.

The chain is built from TRBV14 and TRBJ1-1, with TRBD1 matching over 7 bases. Trimming at V came to 4 bases and at J to 0 bases, leaving 20 bases not matched to a gene. Per the germline V gene, CDR1 is SGHDN and CDR2 is FVKESK. CDR3 length: 20 amino acids. The DNA for the CDR3 is TGTGCCAGCAGCCCCTTAAGGGGGCCGAAAACTGGAATTATGAACACTGAAGCTTTCTTT. Encoded protein: CASSPLRGPKTGIMNTEAFF.

The chain joins TRBV9 to TRBJ1-3; D might be TRBD1 (5 bases). There are 16 residues in the CDR3. Germline assignment: CDR1 SGDLS and CDR2 YYNGEE. V gave up 4 bases and J gave up 4 bases, with 18 bases separating them. The CDR3 DNA follows: TGTGCCAGCAGCCCCAACGCAGGGTACTCGGGAAACACCATATATTTT. It translates to CASSPNAGYSGNTIYF. The full variable domain, with the rest looked up from reference TRBV9 and TRBJ1-3, is DSGVTQTPKHLITATGQRVTLRCSPRSGDLSVYWYQQSLDQGLQFLIQYYNGEERAKGNILERFSAQQFPDLHSELNLSSLELGDSALYFCASSPNAGYSGNTIYFGEGSWLTVV.

The chain combines TRBV11-2 with TRBJ2-2; D is unclear. From germline, CDR1 is SGHAT and CDR2 FQNNGV. V lost 4 bases, J lost 0 bases, and 6 bases lay in between. This CDR3 region has 14 residues. DNA for the CDR3: TGTGCCAGCAGCTCCAGTGCGAACACCGGGGAGCTGTTTTTT. It specifies CASSSSANTGELFF. Looking up the rest from reference TRBV11-2 and TRBJ2-2 gives the full variable domain: EAGVAQSPRYKIIEKRQSVAFWCNPISGHATLYWYQQILGQGPKLLIQFQNNGVVDDSQLPKDRFSAERLKGVDSTLKIQPAKLEDSAVYLCASSSSANTGELFFGEGSRLTVL.

The rearrangement uses TRBV29-1 and TRBJ2-7; 7 nucleotides align to TRBD1. The germline CDR1 and CDR2 sequences are SQVTM and ANQGSEA. CDR3 length equals 15 residues. V was pared by 0 bases and J by 4 bases, with 9 bases of the junction left unmatched. The CDR3 nucleotides are TGCAGCGTTGAAGATCGCAGGGGACAGTATTACGAGCAGTACTTC. This sequence encodes CSVEDRRGQYYEQYF.

The V call is TRBV14, the J call TRBJ1-1, with a weak D call TRBD1 (6 bases). The germline V gene has CDR1 SGHDN and CDR2 FVKESK. Trimming left V 3 bases short and J 4 bases short, with 12 bases between. The CDR3 is 14 amino acids. The CDR3 DNA follows: TGTGCCAGCAGCCATAGGGGGGACACCACTGAAGCTTTCTTT. It specifies CASSHRGDTTEAFF.

The V call is TRBV15, the J call TRBJ2-1; D is uncertain. Germline loops: CDR1 LNHNV, CDR2 YYDKDF (reference sequence). The CDR3 covers 13 residues. Trimming removed 0 bases at V and 6 bases at J, with 6 bases between. The CDR3 loop is CATSRDFGNEQFF. CDR3 nucleotide sequence: TGTGCCACCAGCAGAGATTTCGGCAATGAGCAGTTCTTC. The variable domain in full, completed from reference TRBV15 and TRBJ2-1, reads DAMVIQNPRYQVTQFGKPVTLSCSQTLNHNVMYWYQQKSSQAPKLLFHYYDKDFNNEADTPDNFQSRRPNTSFCFLDIRSPGLGDTAMYLCATSRDFGNEQFFGPGTRLTVL.

The chain uses TRBV6-5 and TRBJ1-2; TRBD1 agrees at 7 bases. Trimming took 1 base from V and 7 from J; bases not matched to a gene: 12. CDR3 size: 16 residues. The germline CDR1 and CDR2 sequences are MNHEY and SVGAGI. The CDR3 DNA reads TGTGCCAGCAGTTACTATAGGACAGGCGGGGCGGTTGGCTACACCTTC. Translating gives CASSYYRTGGAVGYTF.